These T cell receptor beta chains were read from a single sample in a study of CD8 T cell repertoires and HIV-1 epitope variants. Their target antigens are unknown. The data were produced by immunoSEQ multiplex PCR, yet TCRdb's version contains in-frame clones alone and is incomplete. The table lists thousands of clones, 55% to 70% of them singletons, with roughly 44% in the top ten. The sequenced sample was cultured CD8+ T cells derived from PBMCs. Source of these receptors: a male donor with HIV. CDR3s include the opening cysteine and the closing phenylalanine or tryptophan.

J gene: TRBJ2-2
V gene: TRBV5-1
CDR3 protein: CASSLIAGGSTGELFF

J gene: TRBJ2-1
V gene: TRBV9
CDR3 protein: CASSVGSANEQFF

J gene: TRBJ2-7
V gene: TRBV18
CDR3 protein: CASSPNGAVEQYF

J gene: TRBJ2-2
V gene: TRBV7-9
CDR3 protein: CASRNTGGASPGELFF

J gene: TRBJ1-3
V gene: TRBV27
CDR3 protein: CASSLSGSSGNTIYF

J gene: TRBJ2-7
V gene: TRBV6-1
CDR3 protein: CASSARDNGYEQYF

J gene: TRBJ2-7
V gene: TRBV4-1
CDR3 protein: CASSQDYGTSGYEQYF

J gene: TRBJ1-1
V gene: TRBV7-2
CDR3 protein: CASSAPNTEAFF

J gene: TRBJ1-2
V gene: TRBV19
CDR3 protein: CASSPQGESPYGYTF

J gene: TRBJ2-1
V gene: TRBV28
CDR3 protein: CASSFRSSYNEQFF

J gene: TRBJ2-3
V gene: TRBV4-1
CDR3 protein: CASSQDRPSRADTQYF

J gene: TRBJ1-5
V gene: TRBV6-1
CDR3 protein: CASSVDTDNYQPQHF

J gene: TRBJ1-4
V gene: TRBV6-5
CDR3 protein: CASSYSKNGEKLFF

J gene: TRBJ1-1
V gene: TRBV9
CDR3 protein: CASSGGTDGAREAFF

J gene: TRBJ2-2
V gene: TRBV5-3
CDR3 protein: CARWGPRTGELFF

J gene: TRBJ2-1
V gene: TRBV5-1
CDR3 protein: CASSLAGLGGNEQFF

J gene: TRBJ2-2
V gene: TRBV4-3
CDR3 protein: CASSGTGVTGELFF

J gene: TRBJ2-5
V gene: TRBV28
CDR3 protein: CASSPPAVQETQYF

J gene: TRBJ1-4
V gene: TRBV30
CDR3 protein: CAWSVGEEKLFF

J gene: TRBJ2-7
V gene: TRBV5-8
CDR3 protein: CASSLPSRGRGAASEQYF

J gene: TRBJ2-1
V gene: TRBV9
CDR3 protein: CASSDDSSYNEQFF

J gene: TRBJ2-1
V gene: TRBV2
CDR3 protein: CASRSLDSPEQFF

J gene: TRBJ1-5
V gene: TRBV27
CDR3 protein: CASSLGTGGQPQHF

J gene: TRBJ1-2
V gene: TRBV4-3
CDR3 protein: CASSQNSEWETAKIYGYTF

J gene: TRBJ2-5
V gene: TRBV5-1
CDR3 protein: CASSFTGGGETQYF

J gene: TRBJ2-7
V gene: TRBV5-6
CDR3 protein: CASSLGPSLGDYEQYF

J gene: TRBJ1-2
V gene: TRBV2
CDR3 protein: CASSFGRGYGYTF

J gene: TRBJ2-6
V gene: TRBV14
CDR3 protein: CASSQETGRSAGANVLTF

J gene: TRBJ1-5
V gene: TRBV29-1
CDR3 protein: CSVPRVSNQPQHF

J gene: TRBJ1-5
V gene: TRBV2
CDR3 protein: CASSLSYNEGQPQHF

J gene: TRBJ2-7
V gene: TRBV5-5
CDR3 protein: CASSRDPTGEQYF

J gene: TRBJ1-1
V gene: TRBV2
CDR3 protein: CASSAGRQGFGMNTEAFF

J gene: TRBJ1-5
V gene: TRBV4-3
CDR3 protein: CASSTDYNQPQHF

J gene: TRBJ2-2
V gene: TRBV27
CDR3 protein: CASSLDRVGTGELFF

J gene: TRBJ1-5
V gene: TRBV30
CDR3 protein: CAWSVRGLQPQHF

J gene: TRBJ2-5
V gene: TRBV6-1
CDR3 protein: CASSDLWTSGRFRETQYF

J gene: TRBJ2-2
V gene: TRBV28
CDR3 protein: CASGTRDRGNTGELFF

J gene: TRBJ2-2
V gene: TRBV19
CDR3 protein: CASRGGADLNTGELFF

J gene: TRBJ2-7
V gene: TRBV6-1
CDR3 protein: CASSEAQWSGVYEQYF

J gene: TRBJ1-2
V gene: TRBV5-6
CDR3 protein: CASSQDPPDLDYGYTF

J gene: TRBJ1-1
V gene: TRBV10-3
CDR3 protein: CAISDKPKGNTEAFF

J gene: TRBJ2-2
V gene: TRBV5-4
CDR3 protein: CASSLGTAANTGELFF

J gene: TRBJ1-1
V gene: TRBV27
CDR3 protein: CASRTGGPVNTEAFF

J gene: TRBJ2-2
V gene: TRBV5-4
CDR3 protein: CASSLATGTGELFF

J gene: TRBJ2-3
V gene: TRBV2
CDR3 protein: CASRMGGGWTDTQYF

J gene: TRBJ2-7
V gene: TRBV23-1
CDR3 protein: CASSQSWRGSSYEQYF

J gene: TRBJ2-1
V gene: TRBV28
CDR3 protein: CASSFPRMGGPIEQFF

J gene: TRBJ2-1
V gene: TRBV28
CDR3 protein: CASSTTSFINEQFF

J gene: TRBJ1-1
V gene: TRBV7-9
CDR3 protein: CASSSSRGGDTEAFF

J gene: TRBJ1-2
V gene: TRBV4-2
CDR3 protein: CASSQDRARPYGYTF

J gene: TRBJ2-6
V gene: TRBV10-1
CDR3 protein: CASGLSGANVLTF

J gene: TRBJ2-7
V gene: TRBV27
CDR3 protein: CASSPGYPYEQYF

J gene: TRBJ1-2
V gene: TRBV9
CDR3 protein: CASSPADARPLYGYTF